This TCR beta chain came from a study of lymphopenia after photon versus proton radiotherapy. The CDR3 is 12 amino acids. CDR1 and CDR2 (germline): GTSNPN, SVGIG (reference sequence). Trimming took 5 bases from V and 10 from J; bases not matched to a gene: 11. Sequencing used immunoSEQ multiplex PCR; TCRdb keeps in-frame clones, though not all of them. The table lists about 23,000 clones, about 93% of them singletons. As regards this clone: Its antigen is still unknown.

Study results and limitations: Survival link was tested only in deceased patients; proton benefit remains a possibility. Proton therapy kept repertoires fairly stable, unlike photons, which gained effector/memory cells.

The sequencing here drew on peripheral blood, taken from a patient treated with proton-based radiotherapy. This TCR came from a woman in her seventies with pancreatic cancer. Some clones in this sample may be carry-over from other donors' samples. This sequence joins TRBV30 and TRBJ2-7; 7 bases agree with TRBD1. The CDR3 is CAWDSRGPVQYF. In DNA form, the CDR3 reads TGTGCCTGGGACTCAAGGGGGCCAGTACAGTACTTC.